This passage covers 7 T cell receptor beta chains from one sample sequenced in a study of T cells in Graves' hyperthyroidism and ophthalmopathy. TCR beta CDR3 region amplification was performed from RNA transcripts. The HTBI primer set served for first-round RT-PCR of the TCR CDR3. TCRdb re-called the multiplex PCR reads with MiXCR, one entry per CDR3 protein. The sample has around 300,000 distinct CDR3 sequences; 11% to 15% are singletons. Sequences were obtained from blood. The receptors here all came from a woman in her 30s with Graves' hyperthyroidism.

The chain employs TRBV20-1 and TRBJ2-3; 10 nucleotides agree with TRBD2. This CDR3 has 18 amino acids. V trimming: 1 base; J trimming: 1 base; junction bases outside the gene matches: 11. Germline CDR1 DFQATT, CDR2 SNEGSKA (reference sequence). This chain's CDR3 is CSARVLAGVREGTDTQYF. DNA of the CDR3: TGCAGTGCTAGAGTGCTAGCGGGAGTTCGCGAAGGCACAGATACGCAGTATTTT.

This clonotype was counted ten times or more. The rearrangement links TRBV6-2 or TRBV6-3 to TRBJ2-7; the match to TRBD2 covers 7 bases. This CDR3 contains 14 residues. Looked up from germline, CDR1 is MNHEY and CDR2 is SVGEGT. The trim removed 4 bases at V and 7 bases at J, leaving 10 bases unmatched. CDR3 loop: CASSSREGPREQYF. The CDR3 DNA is TGTGCCAGCAGTTCGAGGGAGGGCCCTCGGGAGCAGTACTTC.

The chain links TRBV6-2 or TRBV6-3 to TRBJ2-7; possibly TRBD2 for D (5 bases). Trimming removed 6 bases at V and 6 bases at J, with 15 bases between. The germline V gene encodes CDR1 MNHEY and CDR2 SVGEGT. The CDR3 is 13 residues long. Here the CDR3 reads CASRYAGLSEQYF. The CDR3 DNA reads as TGTGCCAGCAGATACGCGGGCCTCTCCGAGCAGTACTTC.

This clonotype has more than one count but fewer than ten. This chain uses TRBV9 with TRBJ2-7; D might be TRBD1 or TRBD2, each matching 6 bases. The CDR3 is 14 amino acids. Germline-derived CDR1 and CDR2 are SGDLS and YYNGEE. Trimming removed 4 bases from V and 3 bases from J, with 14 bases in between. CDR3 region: CASSPGGFVYEQYF. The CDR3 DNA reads TGTGCCAGCAGCCCCGGGGGCTTTGTCTACGAGCAGTACTTC.

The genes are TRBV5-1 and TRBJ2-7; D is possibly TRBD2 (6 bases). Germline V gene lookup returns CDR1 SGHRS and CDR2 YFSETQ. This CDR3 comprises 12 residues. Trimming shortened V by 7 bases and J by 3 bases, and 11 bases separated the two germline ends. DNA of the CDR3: TGCGCCAGCCGCCTCGGGGGCTACGAGCAGTACTTC. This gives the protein CASRLGGYEQYF.

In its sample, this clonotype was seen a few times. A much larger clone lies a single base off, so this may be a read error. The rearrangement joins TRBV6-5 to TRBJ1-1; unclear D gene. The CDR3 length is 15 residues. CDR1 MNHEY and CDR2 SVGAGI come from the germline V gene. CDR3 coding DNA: TGTGCCGGCAGTTACGGAGCAGGCATGAACACTGAAGCTTTCTTT. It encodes CAGSYGAGMNTEAFF.

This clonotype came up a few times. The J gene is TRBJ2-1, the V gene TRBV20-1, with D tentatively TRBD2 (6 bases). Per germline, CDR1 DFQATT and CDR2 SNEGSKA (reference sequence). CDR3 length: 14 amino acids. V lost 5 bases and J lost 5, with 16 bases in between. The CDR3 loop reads CSAGGWRGDNEQFF. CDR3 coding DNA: TGCAGTGCTGGGGGGTGGCGGGGAGACAATGAGCAGTTCTTC.